This T cell receptor beta chain is drawn from a study of blood T cells in healthy people across ages. As for this clonotype: Antigen specificity is unknown.

Findings of the study overall: It was not possible, with unsorted PBMCs, to conclusively compare naive and antigen-experienced cells. A strong correlation between TCR beta diversity and naive T cell percentage was seen. TCR beta diversity per million T cells fell roughly linearly with age.

The germline gives CDR1 MNHEY, CDR2 SVGAGI. V was cut by 7 bases and J by 0 bases, with 13 bases left in between. The CDR3 contains 15 residues. PCR was performed a second time for about 7 to 11 cycles using a sample-barcoded 5' primer and a J-beta primer mix. MiXCR was run by TCRdb on the 5' RACE reads, yielding one entry per CDR3 protein. The sample includes around 1.7 million distinct CDR3 sequences, 28% of them seen just once. Each sample had at least 7 million PBMCs isolated. The J gene is TRBJ1-5, the V gene TRBV6-5; D gene uncertain. The source is a woman in her twenties or thirties in good health. Material: blood. CDR3 protein: CASKKRQYSNQPQHF. The CDR3 region has the DNA TGTGCCAGCAAAAAGCGGCAATATAGCAATCAGCCCCAGCATTTT.